A single sample gave rise to the 25 T cell receptor beta chains below, sequenced in a study of cytomegalovirus exposure and HLA in healthy donors. PCR employed 60 Vbeta and 13 Jbeta primers. Profiled with immunoSEQ multiplex PCR; TCRdb holds only in-frame clones, not every one. The sample has 85,000 to 100,000 clones; approximately 75% are singletons. Sequencing input: PBMCs. These receptors were obtained from a woman between 40 and 50 years old in good health and CMV-seronegative.

V and J are TRBV29-1 and TRBJ1-2, with TRBD1 matching over 7 bases. Germline V gene sequence: CDR1 SQVTM, CDR2 ANQGSEA. With 3 bases clipped from V and 5 bases from J, the junction kept 3 bases outside the gene matches. The CDR3 consists of 12 residues. As DNA, the CDR3 is TGCAGCGTTGACCGACAGGGATATGGCTACACCTTC. Its translation: CSVDRQGYGYTF.

The chain joins TRBV30 to TRBJ2-7; TRBD1 might be the D (5 bases). Per the germline V gene, CDR1 is GTSNPN and CDR2 is SVGIG (reference sequence). V lost 0 bases and J 2 bases, leaving 14 bases between the germline ends. This CDR3 contains 15 residues. As DNA, the CDR3 is TGTGCCTGGAGTGTCCTGGACACTGCAACCTACGAGCAGTACTTC. Its protein is CAWSVLDTATYEQYF.

This rearrangement joins TRBV19 to TRBJ1-5, with 8 bases matching TRBD1. Losses at the gene ends were 4 bases for V and 5 bases for J; bases not matched to a gene: 10. The CDR3 runs to 16 residues. CDR1 LNHDA and CDR2 SQIVND come from the germline V gene (reference sequence). In nucleotides, the CDR3 is TGTGCCAGTAGTACGAGGACAGGGACTTGGGATCAGCCCCAGCATTTT. It codes for CASSTRTGTWDQPQHF. Looking up the rest from reference TRBV19 and TRBJ1-5 gives the full variable domain: DGGITQSPKYLFRKEGQNVTLSCEQNLNHDAMYWYRQDPGQGLRLIYYSQIVNDFQKGDIAEGYSVSREKKESFPLTVTSAQKNPTAFYLCASSTRTGTWDQPQHFGDGTRLSIL.

The V and J genes are TRBV4-2 and TRBJ2-6, with TRBD2 matching over 8 bases. V lost 1 base and J lost 0; bases outside the gene matches: 5. This CDR3 spans 18 amino acids. Germline lookup yields CDR1 LGHNA and CDR2 YNFKEQ. The CDR3 nucleotides are TGTGCCAGCAGCCAAGCAAAGCGGGGGACCTCTGGGGCCAACGTCCTGACTTTC. Protein sequence: CASSQAKRGTSGANVLTF.

V gene TRBV5-1 combines with J gene TRBJ2-3, with TRBD2 matching over 10 bases. The germline V gene encodes CDR1 SGHRS and CDR2 YFSETQ. J lost 0 bases, V lost 0 bases, and 7 bases had no gene match. This CDR3 contains 18 residues. In DNA form, the CDR3 reads TGCGCCAGCAGCTTGGTACCTAGCGGGGGAGGTAGCACAGATACGCAGTATTTT. Protein product: CASSLVPSGGGSTDTQYF.

The chain carries TRBV4-1 and TRBJ1-6; D is unclear. The CDR3 is 16 amino acids. Trimming took off 4 bases at V and 5 bases at J, with 15 bases between the two ends. Germline V gene lookup returns CDR1 MGHRA and CDR2 YSYEKL. CDR3 sequence: CASSLAIGVNNSPLHF. CDR3 bases: TGCGCCAGCAGCCTCGCGATCGGGGTTAATAATTCACCCCTCCACTTT.

This clone showed up just a few times. The chain carries TRBV7-8 and TRBJ2-5, with 8 bases matching TRBD1. Unmatched junction bases numbered 2, after V lost 5 bases and J lost 3 bases. This CDR3 has 13 residues. Germline CDR1 is SGHVS and CDR2 is FQNEAQ. CDR3 DNA: TGTGCCAGCAGCCAGGACAGGGAAGAGACCCAGTACTTC. Its translation is CASSQDREETQYF.

The chain links TRBV5-1 to TRBJ2-7; 8 nucleotides match TRBD1. The germline CDR1 and CDR2 sequences are SGHRS and YFSETQ. The CDR3 extends over 13 amino acids. With V trimmed by 5 bases and J by 1 base, 2 bases remained unmatched. The CDR3 nucleotides read TGCGCCAGCAGGAGGACAGGGTCCTACGAGCAGTACTTC. Its translation is CASRRTGSYEQYF.

V and J are TRBV2 and TRBJ1-2; D is possibly TRBD1 (6 bases). Trimming took 5 bases from V and 4 from J, leaving 20 bases between them. This CDR3 region has 16 residues. Germline V gives CDR1 SNHLY, CDR2 FYNNEI. The CDR3 is CASSMQQGPTSYGYTF. DNA of the CDR3: TGTGCCAGCAGTATGCAACAGGGTCCGACCTCCTATGGCTACACCTTC.

This chain uses TRBV19 with TRBJ2-3; maybe TRBD1 (6 bases). The V gene's germline CDR1 is LNHDA and CDR2 SQIVND (reference sequence). The CDR3 extends over 15 amino acids. Trimming removed 3 bases from V and 0 bases from J, with 10 bases in between. This chain's CDR3 is CASSITGKSTDTQYF. The CDR3 DNA reads TGTGCCAGTAGTATTACAGGGAAGAGCACAGATACGCAGTATTTT.

The chain is built from TRBV27 and TRBJ1-4; TRBD1 aligns across 12 bases. CDR3 length: 16 residues. CDR1 is MNHEY and CDR2 is SMNVEV in the germline V gene (reference sequence). V was pared by 8 bases and J by 3 bases, with 7 bases of the junction left unmatched. The CDR3: CASGLGQGAANEKLFF. In DNA form, the CDR3 reads TGTGCCAGCGGCTTGGGACAGGGGGCCGCTAATGAAAAACTGTTTTTT.

The chain has TRBV30 and TRBJ1-2; 10 bases map to TRBD1. V trimming: 5 bases; J trimming: 3 bases; junction bases outside the gene matches: 3. Germline CDR1 GTSNPN, CDR2 SVGIG (reference sequence). This CDR3 contains 13 residues. CDR3 sequence: CAWWDRGYYGYTF. The DNA for the CDR3 is TGTGCCTGGTGGGACAGGGGATACTATGGCTACACCTTC.

This clone has a single count. V gene TRBV7-6 combines with J gene TRBJ1-6, with TRBD1 matching 7 bases. The CDR3 loop spans 15 amino acids. Germline V gene sequence: CDR1 SGHVS, CDR2 FNYEAQ. The V gene end was trimmed by 4 bases and the J gene end by 5 bases; junction bases not matched to a gene: 5. CDR3 amino acids: CASSYGTADNSPLHF. The DNA for the CDR3 is TGTGCCAGCAGCTACGGGACAGCGGATAATTCACCCCTCCACTTT.

V is TRBV5-4 and J is TRBJ1-2; possible D gene TRBD1, 6 bases. V was clipped by 4 bases and J by 4 bases, with 14 bases between them. CDR1 and CDR2 from the germline V gene are SGHNT and YYREEE (reference sequence). The CDR3 totals 14 residues. CDR3 loop: CASSTTGGSYGYTF. The CDR3 DNA reads as TGTGCCAGCAGCACCACGGGGGGCTCCTATGGCTACACCTTC. Drawing the rest from reference TRBV5-4 and TRBJ1-2, the complete variable domain is ETGVTQSPTHLIKTRGQQVTLRCSSQSGHNTVSWYQQALGQGPQFIFQYYREEENGRGNFPPRFSGLQFPNYSSELNVNALELDDSALYLCASSTTGGSYGYTFGSGTRLTVV.

V and J are TRBV27 and TRBJ1-1, with unresolved D. Germline V CDR1 and CDR2: MNHEY, SMNVEV (reference sequence). The CDR3 consists of 14 residues. V was cut by 6 bases and J by 6 bases, with 17 bases left in between. CDR3 region: CASSPNRVGPEAFF. The CDR3 nucleotides read TGTGCCAGCAGCCCTAATCGTGTGGGCCCTGAAGCTTTCTTT.

This chain connects TRBV6-5 to TRBJ2-5; 9 nucleotides agree with TRBD2. Germline V gene data show CDR1 as MNHEY and CDR2 as SVGAGI. Unmatched junction bases numbered 7, after V lost 6 bases and J lost 5 bases. CDR3 size: 14 residues. CDR3 bases: TGTGCCAGCAGGAGACTAGCGGTGATGGAGACCCAGTACTTC. Residues: CASRRLAVMETQYF.

This clone was seen a handful of times. The CDR3 nucleotides are TGTGCCAGCAGTGCACCCGGGGGGCGAGCTTTCTTT. Encoded protein: CASSAPGGRAFF. The rearrangement links TRBV6-4 to TRBJ1-1; D is perhaps TRBD1 (6 bases). The germline V gene encodes CDR1 MRHNA and CDR2 SNTAGT. The ends were cut back, 4 bases at V and 10 bases at J, with 13 bases in the middle. The CDR3 is 12 amino acids.

The CDR3 sequence is CASSLKYSGANVLTF. For the CDR3, the DNA is TGTGCCAGCAGCCTTAAATACTCTGGGGCCAACGTCCTGACTTTC. The rearrangement links TRBV7-9 to TRBJ2-6; D remains unclear. The CDR3 is 15 amino acids. Germline CDR1 SEHNR, CDR2 FQNEAQ (reference sequence). Trimming removed 5 bases from V and 0 bases from J, with 8 bases in between. Complete variable domain (other parts from reference TRBV7-9 and TRBJ2-6): DTGVSQNPRHKITKRGQNVTFRCDPISEHNRLYWYRQTLGQGPEFLTYFQNEAQLEKSRLLSDRFSAERPKGSFSTLEIQRTEQGDSAMYLCASSLKYSGANVLTFGAGSRLTVL.

Here the CDR3 reads CASSSIPLGQGAKYF. The DNA of the CDR3 is TGTGCCAGCAGTTCGATACCCCTTGGACAGGGGGCGAAGTACTTC. The V gene is TRBV27, the J gene TRBJ2-5; 11 bases match TRBD1. V lost 4 bases to trimming and J lost 12 bases; unmatched junction nucleotides: 13. The CDR3 totals 15 residues. Germline CDR1 and CDR2: MNHEY and SMNVEV (reference sequence).

This clone counts as medium-sized. The chain is built from TRBV6-1 and TRBJ1-4, with 8 bases aligning to TRBD1. The CDR3 runs to 14 residues. Germline V CDR1 and CDR2: MNHNS, SASEGT. V lost 4 bases, J lost 8 bases, and 6 bases stayed unmatched. CDR3 in DNA: TGTGCCAGCAGTGCGACAGGGGCAGGAGAAAAACTGTTTTTT. Translating gives CASSATGAGEKLFF.

V gene TRBV10-3 combines with J gene TRBJ2-5, with 9 bases matching TRBD1. The CDR3 has 15 amino acids. Germline values: CDR1 ENHRY, CDR2 SYGVKD. With 2 bases clipped from V and 2 bases from J, the junction kept 3 bases outside the gene matches. The CDR3 loop reads CAISEAGQGQETQYF. In DNA, the CDR3 is TGTGCCATCAGTGAGGCCGGACAGGGGCAAGAGACCCAGTACTTC.

The rearrangement links TRBV5-4 to TRBJ1-6, with TRBD1 identical over 7 bases. This CDR3 region has 16 residues. CDR1 is SGHNT and CDR2 is YYREEE in the germline V gene (reference sequence). J gave up 9 bases and V 1 base, and 10 bases lay outside the gene matches. The CDR3 is CASSLYAQGGASPLHF. DNA of the CDR3: TGTGCCAGCAGCTTGTATGCTCAGGGGGGCGCTTCACCCCTCCACTTT.

This chain joins TRBV28 and TRBJ1-2, with D maybe TRBD1 (5 bases). The CDR3 totals 12 residues. V lost 5 bases and J 5 bases, leaving 9 bases between the germline ends. The germline V gene encodes CDR1 MDHEN and CDR2 SYDVKM. Written as DNA, the CDR3 is TGTGCCAGCAGTCCGGGGGTGTATGGCTACACCTTC. It is translated as CASSPGVYGYTF.

Of note for this clone: The germline gene is not matched at one end of the junction; a read error may be the cause. The V and J genes are TRBV27 and TRBJ1-5, with 10 bases aligning to TRBD1. Germline CDR1 and CDR2: MNHEY and SMNVEV (reference sequence). The CDR3 spans 14 residues. CDR3 coding DNA: TGTGCCAGCAGGGGGACAGGGGTGGATCAGCCCCAGAATTTT. The encoded protein is CASRGTGVDQPQNF.

This clone was counted only a few times. The J gene is TRBJ1-3, the V gene TRBV6-1; D is undetermined. This CDR3 region has 15 residues. Between the trimmed V and J ends, which lost 3 bases and 0 bases, there was a span of 9 bases. Germline V gene lookup returns CDR1 MNHNS and CDR2 SASEGT. For the CDR3, the DNA is TGTGCCAGCAGTGAGGCCGGAGACTCTGGAAACACCATATATTTT. Its protein product is CASSEAGDSGNTIYF.